This TCR beta chain was obtained from a study of blood T cells in healthy people across ages. With V trimmed by 5 bases and J by 13 bases, 12 bases remained unmatched. The CDR3 length is 14 residues. Alongside a J-beta primer mix, a sample-barcoded 5' primer served in a second PCR lasting roughly 6 to 12 cycles. TCRdb called the 5' RACE reads again in MiXCR, with one record for every CDR3 protein. The data hold 1.5 million to 2 million distinct CDR3 sequences, with around half observed a single time. The sequenced material came from blood. This clonotype originated in a woman in her forties in good health. The chain recombines TRBV12-3 or TRBV12-4 with TRBJ1-5, with TRBD1 matching 9 bases. The CDR3 protein is CASSLKRGTGLQHF. Written as DNA, the CDR3 is TGTGCCAGCAGTCTAAAACGGGGGACAGGGCTGCAGCATTTT.